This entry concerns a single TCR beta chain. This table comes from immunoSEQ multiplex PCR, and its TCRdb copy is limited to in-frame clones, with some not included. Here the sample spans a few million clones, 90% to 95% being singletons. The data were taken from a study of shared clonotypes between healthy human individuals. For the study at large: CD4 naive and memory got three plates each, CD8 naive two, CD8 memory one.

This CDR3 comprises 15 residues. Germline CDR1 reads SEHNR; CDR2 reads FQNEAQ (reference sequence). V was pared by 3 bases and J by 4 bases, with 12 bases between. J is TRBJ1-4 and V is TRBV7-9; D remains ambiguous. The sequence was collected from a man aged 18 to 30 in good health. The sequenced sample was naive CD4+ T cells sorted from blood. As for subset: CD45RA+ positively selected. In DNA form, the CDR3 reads TGTGCCAGCAGCTTTTCGTTAATTGATAATGAAAAACTGTTTTTT. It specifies CASSFSLIDNEKLFF.